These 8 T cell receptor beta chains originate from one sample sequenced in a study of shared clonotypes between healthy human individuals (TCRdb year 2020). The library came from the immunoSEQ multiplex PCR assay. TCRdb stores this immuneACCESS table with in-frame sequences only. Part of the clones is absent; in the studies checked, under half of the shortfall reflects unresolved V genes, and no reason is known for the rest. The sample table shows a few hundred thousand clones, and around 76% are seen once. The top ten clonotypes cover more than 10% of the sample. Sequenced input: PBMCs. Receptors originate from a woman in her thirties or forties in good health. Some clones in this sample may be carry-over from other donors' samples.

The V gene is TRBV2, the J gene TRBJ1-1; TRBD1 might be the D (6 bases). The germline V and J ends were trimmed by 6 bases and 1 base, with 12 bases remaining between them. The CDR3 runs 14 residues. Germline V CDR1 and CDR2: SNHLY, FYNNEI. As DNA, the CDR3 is TGTGCCAGCAGCTCAGGGGATGGGAACACTGAAGCTTTCTTT. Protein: CASSSGDGNTEAFF.

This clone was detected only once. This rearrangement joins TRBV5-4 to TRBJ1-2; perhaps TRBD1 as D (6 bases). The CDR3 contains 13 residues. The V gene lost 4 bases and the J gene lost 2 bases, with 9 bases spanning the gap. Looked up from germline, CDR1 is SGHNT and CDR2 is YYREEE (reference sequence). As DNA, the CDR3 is TGTGCCAGCAGCGCTGACAGGAACTATGGCTACACCTTC. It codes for CASSADRNYGYTF.

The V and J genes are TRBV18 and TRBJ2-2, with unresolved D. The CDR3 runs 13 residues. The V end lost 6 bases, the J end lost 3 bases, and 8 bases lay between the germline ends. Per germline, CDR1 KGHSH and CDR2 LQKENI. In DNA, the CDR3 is TGTGCCAGCTCTCTGCGTGACACCGGGGAGCTGTTTTTT. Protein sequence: CASSLRDTGELFF.

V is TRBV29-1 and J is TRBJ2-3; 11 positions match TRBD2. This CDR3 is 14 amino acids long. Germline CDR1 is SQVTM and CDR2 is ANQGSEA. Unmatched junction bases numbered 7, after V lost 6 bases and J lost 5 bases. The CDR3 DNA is TGCAGCGTCGCACTAGCGGGAGCGGGAGATACGCAGTATTTT. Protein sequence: CSVALAGAGDTQYF.

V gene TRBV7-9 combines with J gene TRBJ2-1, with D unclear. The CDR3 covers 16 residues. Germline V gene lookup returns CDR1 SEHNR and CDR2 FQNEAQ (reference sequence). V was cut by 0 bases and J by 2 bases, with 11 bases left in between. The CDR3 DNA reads TGTGCCAGCAGCTTAGCTCTCGGCACAGCCTACAATGAGCAGTTCTTC. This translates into CASSLALGTAYNEQFF.

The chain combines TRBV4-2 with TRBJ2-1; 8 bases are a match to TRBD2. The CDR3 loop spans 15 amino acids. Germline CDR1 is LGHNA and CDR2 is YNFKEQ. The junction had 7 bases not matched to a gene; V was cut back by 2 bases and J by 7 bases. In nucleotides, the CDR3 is TGTGCCAGCAGCCAACAGAGCGGGAGTGGTAATGAGCAGTTCTTC. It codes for CASSQQSGSGNEQFF.

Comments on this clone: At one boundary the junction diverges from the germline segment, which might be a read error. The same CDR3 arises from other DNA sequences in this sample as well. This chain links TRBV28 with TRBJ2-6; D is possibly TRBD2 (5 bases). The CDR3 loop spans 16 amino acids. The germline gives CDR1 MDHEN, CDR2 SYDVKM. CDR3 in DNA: TGTGCCAGTAGTTTATTACGGGATACTGGGGCCAACGTCCTGACTTTC. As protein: CASSLLRDTGANVLTF.

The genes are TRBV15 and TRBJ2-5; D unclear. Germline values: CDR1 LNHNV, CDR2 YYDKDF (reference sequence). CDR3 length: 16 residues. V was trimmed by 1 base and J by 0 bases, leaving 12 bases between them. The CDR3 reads CATSRGYGRNQETQYF. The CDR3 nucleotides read TGTGCCACCAGCAGAGGGTATGGGCGTAACCAAGAGACCCAGTACTTC.